There are many counts of the clone carrying this T cell receptor (beta chain). This sample is drawn from a study of control samples from healthy donors and cancer patients. The repertoire was sequenced with immunoSEQ multiplex PCR; TCRdb's copy has only in-frame clones and lacks some. The data contain over 85,000 clones, about four fifths of them singletons. This sequence was found in a man between 65 and 79 years old with lung cancer. Sequences were obtained from PBMCs.

CDR3 residues: CASSQDRGNSPLHF. The CDR3 DNA follows: TGTGCCAGCTCACAGGACAGGGGTAATTCACCCCTCCACTTT. The chain uses TRBV18 and TRBJ1-6; 9 positions match TRBD1. Looked up from germline, CDR1 is KGHSH and CDR2 is LQKENI. The CDR3 contains 14 residues. The V gene end was trimmed by 4 bases and the J gene end by 6 bases; junction bases not matched to a gene: 1.